This T cell receptor (beta chain) was documented in a study of T cells in Graves' hyperthyroidism and ophthalmopathy (dated by TCRdb to the late 2010s). At the level of the whole study: Peripheral blood samples were taken at the time of initial diagnosis, prior to any treatment. To identify distinguishing TCR V-J signatures, a discovery cohort of some 100 patients was used, comprising approximately 40 with Graves' ophthalmopathy and some 60 with stable Graves' hyperthyroidism. Whether ophthalmopathy could be predicted prospectively was tested in an independent validation cohort made up of about 18 hyperthyroidism patients plus 17 patients who later progressed to ophthalmopathy. The 95 to 100 discovery patients were randomly divided into training and test sets at a 7:3 ratio. Thyroid tissue and blood T-cell repertoires from about six Graves' hyperthyroidism patients were also compared in the study. Once sampling was done, hyperthyroidism patients were given methimazole at a starting dose of 30 mg daily, whereas ophthalmopathy patients were given high-dose intravenous methylprednisolone. According to the paper, TCR Vbeta CDR3 sequencing was carried out on around 140 peripheral blood samples, which came from about 45 ophthalmopathy, 80 or so hyperthyroidism and roughly 17 progressor patients. The study at large found these results: Blood samples also contained most of the expanded thyroid clonotypes (frequency above 0.001), which suggests that blood repertoires may reflect thyroid immune responses. In validation, the model predicted progression to ophthalmopathy with around 71% sensitivity and approximately 74% specificity, a median of 6.5 months before onset. Ophthalmopathy was separated from stable hyperthyroidism by a 13 V-J signature model, with over 85% sensitivity and about 81% specificity obtained in cross-validation and 80%/75% obtained in testing. No statistical method was used to fix the sample size in advance, and group allocation was not hidden from the investigators.

V was cut back by 7 bases and J by 3 bases, leaving a gap of 17 bases between them. The CDR3, from cysteine to phenylalanine, totals 15 residues. CDR3 DNA only is kept here, 45 bases in frame from base 1. CDR1 and CDR2, looked up from the germline V gene (reference sequence), are SEHNR and FQNEAQ. The TCR beta CDR3 regions were amplified from RNA transcripts. The TCR CDR3 was subjected to a first round of RT-PCR using the HTBI primer set and the Qiagen OneStep RT-PCR kit. Libraries were constructed in a second round of multiplex PCR, after which size selection and purification were performed. Libraries were sequenced paired-end with 100 bp reads on an Illumina HiSeq2000. The original methods were these. SOAPnuke was used to process the raw data, throwing out any read that contained adapters or uncalled bases, had a mean Phred below 15, or lacked an exact constant-primer or identifier match. High-quality paired reads were merged with COPE v1.2.5, and unique nucleotide sequences were defined as clonotypes. MiTCR v1.1 was used to align clonotypes to the IMGT TRBV, TRBD and TRBJ reference segments. The analysis was restricted to V-J combinations with a frequency above 0.0001, which together covered 99% to 99.2% of the repertoires. The TCS score was defined as the ratio of F50 (clonal expansion) to E x V (chaos), calculated using BLOSUM62-based TCRdist between CDR3 peptides within each V-J. Welch's t-statistics and random forest reduced several hundred V-J features to roughly 13, which were used in a naive Bayes classifier (R e1071). TCRdb cleaned the public reads at Q25 with fastp, built clones with MiXCR and kept in-frame beta chains. Under each unique CDR3 protein, matching rows form one entry showing the most common genes and DNA. Clone size and V and J calls follow TCRdb, not the original study. Across this sample there are 250,000 to 350,000 distinct CDR3 sequences, with roughly 22% seen only once. The ten most abundant clones make up roughly 60% of the sample.

Ophthalmopathy patients had moderately to severely active disease, Clinical Activity Score of at least 3, NOSPECS grade of at least 4, and duration under 3 months. Any patient with an uncontrolled infection, another autoimmune disease, pregnancy or lactation was excluded. Diagnoses relied on clinical symptoms, serum thyroxine and TRAb, thyroid ultrasound and orbital computed tomography. PBMCs were separated from approximately 9.9 ml of fresh peripheral blood using Ficoll-Paque density gradient centrifugation. Trizol reagent was used to extract total RNA, and RNA quality was then checked on an Agilent 2100 Bioanalyzer. This clonotype occurred once. The specificity of this receptor is unknown. The record has no base qualities; no much larger clone is one base away. One read alone lends weak support.

The sequence was collected from a man aged 25 to 40 with Graves' ophthalmopathy. Sequencing was carried out using blood. The sequence links TRBV7-9 to TRBJ2-3; tentative D gene TRBD2, with 7 bases matching. The sequenced DNA is TGTGCCAGCACGGCCGGGGGGCGGTCGACAGATACGCAGTATTTT. This gives the protein CASTAGGRSTDTQYF. Joined to the reference TRBV7-9 and TRBJ2-3 proteins, this CDR3 gives the full variable domain: DTGVSQNPRHKITKRGQNVTFRCDPISEHNRLYWYRQTLGQGPEFLTYFQNEAQLEKSRLLSDRFSAERPKGSFSTLEIQRTEQGDSAMYLCASTAGGRSTDTQYFGPGTRLTVL.